This T cell receptor (beta chain) was profiled in a study of technical replicates of blood from a few donors. Profiling relied on immunoSEQ multiplex PCR, and the TCRdb table lists in-frame clones only, not all of them. The sample lists 75,000 to 95,000 clones; approximately 94% were seen once. V was shortened by 4 bases and J by 7 bases, with 17 bases between the two germline ends. The CDR3 is 16 residues long. Germline-derived CDR1 and CDR2 are SGHNT and YENEEA. The TCR comes from a human donor in good health. V gene TRBV11-3 combines with J gene TRBJ1-6; D is possibly TRBD1 (6 bases). Source material: T cells isolated from PBMCs. The CDR3 DNA is TGTGCCAGCAGCTCAGGAGGTGACAGGCAGAATTCACCCCTCCACTTT. Protein: CASSSGGDRQNSPLHF.